This section outlines one T cell receptor beta chain sequence together with its context. Its antigen remains unidentified. The sample belongs to a study of graft-versus-host responses after intestinal transplantation. Turning to the study itself: Each patient got anti-thymocyte globulin induction, then tacrolimus and steroids for around three years.

Whole-study results and caveats: Early post-transplant HvG declines were associated with peak circulating GvH clone levels. Allograft graft-versus-host to host-versus-graft clonal ratios ran high in patients with graft-donor T cell macrochimerism.

Germline values: CDR1 LGHNA, CDR2 YNFKEQ. There are 15 residues in the CDR3. V was pared by 0 bases and J by 2 bases, with 8 bases between. Sequencing used immunoSEQ multiplex PCR; TCRdb keeps in-frame clones, though not all of them. The sample has around 97,000 clones, 75% to 95% seen once. The origin of this receptor is a human donor who was the organ donor for an intestinal transplant. The chain is built from TRBV4-2 and TRBJ1-3; D is perhaps TRBD1 (6 bases). The material sequenced was unstimulated CD4+ T cells sorted from spleen or lymph node cells, taken before transplant. The CDR3 sequence: CASSQDRTAGNTIYF. For the CDR3, the DNA is TGTGCCAGCAGCCAAGATCGGACAGCTGGAAACACCATATATTTT.